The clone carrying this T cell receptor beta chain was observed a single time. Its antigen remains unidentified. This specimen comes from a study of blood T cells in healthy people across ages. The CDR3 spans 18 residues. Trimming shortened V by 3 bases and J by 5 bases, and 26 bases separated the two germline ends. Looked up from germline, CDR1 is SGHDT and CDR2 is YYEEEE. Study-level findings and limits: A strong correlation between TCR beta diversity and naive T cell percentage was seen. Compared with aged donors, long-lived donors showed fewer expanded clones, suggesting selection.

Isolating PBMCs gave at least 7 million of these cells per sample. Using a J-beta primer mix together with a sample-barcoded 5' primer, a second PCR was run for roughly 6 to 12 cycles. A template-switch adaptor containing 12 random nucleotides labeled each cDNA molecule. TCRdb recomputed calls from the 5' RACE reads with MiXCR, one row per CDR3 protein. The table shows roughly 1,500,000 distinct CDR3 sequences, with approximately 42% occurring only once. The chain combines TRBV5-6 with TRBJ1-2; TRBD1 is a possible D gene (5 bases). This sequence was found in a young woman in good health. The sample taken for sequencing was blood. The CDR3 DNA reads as TGTGCCAGCAGCTCTTCTATTATCGTGCAGGGTTTAGGGTATGGCTACACCTTC. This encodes CASSSSIIVQGLGYGYTF.